Following are 32 T cell receptor beta chains from one sample sequenced in a study of cytomegalovirus exposure and HLA in healthy donors. It was with 60 Vbeta and 13 Jbeta primers that the PCR ran. Data came from immunoSEQ multiplex PCR; TCRdb stores just in-frame clones and leaves some out. The sample yields roughly 130,000 clones, over 75% seen once. The sample consisted of PBMCs. The receptors originated from a woman aged 40 to 49 in good health and CMV-seronegative.

This clone was counted a single time. This chain connects TRBV20-1 to TRBJ1-2, with 7 bases that match TRBD1. The germline gives CDR1 DFQATT, CDR2 SNEGSKA (reference sequence). The length of the CDR3 is 10 residues. For the CDR3, the DNA is TGCAGGGCAGGGGGCTATGGCTACACCTTC. Its protein is CRAGGYGYTF.

The chain combines TRBV4-3 with TRBJ2-1; 9 bases match TRBD1. Germline values: CDR1 LGHNA, CDR2 YSLEER. The CDR3 has 13 residues. V trimming: 3 bases; J trimming: 8 bases; junction bases outside the gene matches: 2. The CDR3 loop is CASSHRTGDEQFF. The CDR3 nucleotides read TGCGCCAGCAGCCACCGGACAGGGGATGAGCAGTTCTTC.

The chain combines TRBV25-1 with TRBJ2-1; 9 bases match TRBD1. Germline V CDR1 and CDR2: MGHDK, SYGVNS. V shed 6 bases, J shed 10 bases, and the junction held 13 bases outside the gene matches. The CDR3 has 15 residues. In DNA form, the CDR3 reads TGTGCCAGCAGCGCCAAGGACAGGGGAATATACGAGCAGTTCTTC. It is translated as CASSAKDRGIYEQFF.

The rearrangement joins TRBV18 to TRBJ2-3; TRBD2 matches at 12 bases. The germline V gene has CDR1 KGHSH and CDR2 LQKENI. V dropped 3 bases and J dropped 2; count of bases not matched to a gene: 3. The length of the CDR3 is 16 residues. In nucleotides, the CDR3 is TGTGCCAGCTCACCGGGACTAGCGGGTTCCACAGATACGCAGTATTTT. It specifies CASSPGLAGSTDTQYF.

This clone appeared a few times. The chain has TRBV27 and TRBJ2-2; TRBD2 agrees at 14 bases. There are 19 residues in the CDR3. Germline V lookup: CDR1 MNHEY, CDR2 SMNVEV (reference sequence). J gave up 10 bases and V 5 bases, and 18 bases lay outside the gene matches. The CDR3 sequence: CASSRNGTSGSWWSEELFF. In nucleotides, the CDR3 is TGTGCCAGCAGTCGAAATGGGACTAGCGGGAGTTGGTGGAGCGAGGAGCTGTTTTTT.

This clone was recorded a few times. This chain joins TRBV9 and TRBJ1-2; D is unclear. Trimming took 7 bases from V and 5 from J, leaving 12 bases between them. This CDR3 has 12 residues. Looked up from germline, CDR1 is SGDLS and CDR2 is YYNGEE. The CDR3 DNA reads TGTGCCAGCTTGGGCAGTCGTTATGGCTACACCTTC. Translating it yields CASLGSRYGYTF.

V gene TRBV6-1 combines with J gene TRBJ2-3; 7 bases map to TRBD1. The CDR3 is 14 amino acids. V trimming: 2 bases; J trimming: 4 bases; junction bases outside the gene matches: 3. CDR1 is MNHNS, CDR2 SASEGT, per germline. The CDR3 DNA reads TGTGCCAGCAGTGAACGGGACAGTTCAGATACGCAGTATTTT. Translating gives CASSERDSSDTQYF.

The V and J genes are TRBV28 and TRBJ2-5, with a possible D match to TRBD1 (6 bases). The germline V and J ends were trimmed by 4 bases and 4 bases, with 10 bases remaining between them. The CDR3 is 13 residues long. CDR1 and CDR2 (germline): MDHEN, SYDVKM. The CDR3 sequence is CASSSRGGETQYF. The CDR3 nucleotides are TGTGCCAGCAGTTCCAGGGGTGGAGAGACCCAGTACTTC. The full variable domain, in which reference TRBV28 and TRBJ2-5 provide the parts outside the CDR3, is DVKVTQSSRYLVKRTGEKVFLECVQDMDHENMFWYRQDPGLGLRLIYFSYDVKMKEKGDIPEGYSVSREKKERFSLILESASTNQTSMYLCASSSRGGETQYFGPGTRLLVL.

The gene calls are TRBV10-3 and TRBJ1-3, with D maybe TRBD1 (5 bases). Germline V gene sequence: CDR1 ENHRY, CDR2 SYGVKD. The CDR3 is 16 amino acids. V was shortened by 6 bases and J by 0 bases, with 15 bases between the two germline ends. In DNA form, the CDR3 reads TGTGCCATCAGCCCGGTTTGGGGCAACTCTGGAAACACCATATATTTT. It translates to CAISPVWGNSGNTIYF.

This chain uses TRBV7-8 with TRBJ2-7, with TRBD2 identical over 7 bases. Trimming removed 1 base from V and 9 bases from J; junction bases left unmatched: 9. The CDR3 extends over 14 amino acids. In germline, CDR1 is SGHVS, CDR2 FQNEAQ. CDR3 in DNA: TGTGCCAGCAGCTTAGGAGGACTAGTTGGGTTGCAGTACTTC. Protein product: CASSLGGLVGLQYF.

The CDR3 nucleotides read TGCAGCGTAATGACTAGCTTATTGTACGAGCAGTACTTC. As protein: CSVMTSLLYEQYF. This chain connects TRBV29-1 to TRBJ2-7; 7 bases match TRBD2. Germline-derived CDR1 and CDR2 are SQVTM and ANQGSEA. The CDR3 sequence is 13 residues long. V trimming: 6 bases; J trimming: 4 bases; junction bases outside the gene matches: 9.

The V and J genes are TRBV7-2 and TRBJ2-3; D is unclear. V dropped 3 bases and J dropped 0 bases, with 10 bases sitting between them. The CDR3 consists of 15 residues. CDR1 SGHTA and CDR2 FQGNSA come from the germline V gene. DNA of the CDR3: TGTGCCAGCAGCTTTAACTACCTAAGCACAGATACGCAGTATTTT. It specifies CASSFNYLSTDTQYF.

The rearrangement links TRBV4-3 to TRBJ1-2, with 7 nucleotides matching TRBD1. V shed 0 bases, J shed 5 bases, and the junction held 15 bases outside the gene matches. Germline V lookup: CDR1 LGHNA, CDR2 YSLEER. The CDR3 is 18 amino acids. The CDR3 reads CASSQESALGGTAYGYTF. The CDR3 nucleotides read TGCGCCAGCAGCCAAGAGTCCGCGTTAGGGGGGACAGCATATGGCTACACCTTC.

The DNA of the CDR3 is TGTGCCAGCAGTTCAGGGGCCTATAATTCACCCCTCCACTTT. Translated, it gives CASSSGAYNSPLHF. This chain connects TRBV27 to TRBJ1-6, with D maybe TRBD1 (6 bases). Trimming left V 4 bases short and J 2 bases short, with 6 bases between. The CDR3 consists of 14 residues. CDR1 and CDR2 (germline): MNHEY, SMNVEV (reference sequence).

J is TRBJ2-7 and V is TRBV4-3; 15 nucleotides agree with TRBD2. The CDR3 extends over 19 amino acids. Losses at the gene ends were 2 bases for V and 6 bases for J; bases not matched to a gene: 14. Germline values: CDR1 LGHNA, CDR2 YSLEER. CDR3 coding DNA: TGCGCCAGCAGCCAAAGCATCCTTAGACCGGGACTAGCGGGAGGCGAGCAGTACTTC. It specifies CASSQSILRPGLAGGEQYF.

The chain has TRBV5-1 and TRBJ2-7; D gene ambiguous. The germline CDR1 and CDR2 sequences are SGHRS and YFSETQ. CDR3 size: 13 residues. V lost 2 bases, J lost 6 bases, and 12 bases lay in between. The CDR3 sequence: CASSLTGDFEQYF. The CDR3 DNA reads as TGCGCCAGCAGCTTAACGGGTGACTTCGAGCAGTACTTC.

This clone was picked up a small number of times. This chain connects TRBV5-1 to TRBJ2-1, with TRBD1 as a possible D gene (5 bases). The germline gives CDR1 SGHRS, CDR2 YFSETQ. The V end lost 2 bases, the J end lost 2 bases, and 14 bases lay between the germline ends. The CDR3 has 16 residues. The CDR3 bases are TGCGCCAGCAGCTTTAATTTGCAGGGTCCCTACAATGAGCAGTTCTTC. Translation: CASSFNLQGPYNEQFF.

The rearrangement uses TRBV10-1 and TRBJ2-1; 9 positions agree with TRBD2. This CDR3 has 14 residues. The germline V gene encodes CDR1 WNHNN and CDR2 SYGVQD (reference sequence). V shed 6 bases, J shed 12 bases, and the junction held 12 bases outside the gene matches. This chain's CDR3 is CASSEPGTSFGQFF. The CDR3, as DNA: TGCGCCAGCAGCGAACCCGGGACTAGCTTTGGGCAGTTCTTC.

The rearrangement links TRBV5-1 to TRBJ1-2, with 9 bases lining up with TRBD1. Germline V lookup: CDR1 SGHRS, CDR2 YFSETQ. V lost 4 bases and J lost 1; bases outside the gene matches: 2. The CDR3 runs 14 residues. In DNA, the CDR3 is TGCGCCAGCAGCAGGGGACAGGGTAACTATGGCTACACCTTC. It codes for CASSRGQGNYGYTF.

This clone was seen only a few times. V gene TRBV7-9 combines with J gene TRBJ2-1, with D perhaps matching TRBD2 (5 bases). Trimming left V 8 bases short and J 6 bases short, with 14 bases between. The CDR3 extends over 13 amino acids. From germline, CDR1 is SEHNR and CDR2 FQNEAQ (reference sequence). The CDR3 DNA follows: TGTGCCAGCTTTCCGACGGAGGCCAATGAGCAGTTCTTC. Amino acids: CASFPTEANEQFF.

The chain is built from TRBV5-6 and TRBJ1-2; no firm D call. The CDR3 spans 13 residues. V lost 2 bases to trimming and J lost 5 bases, with 10 bases between them. The germline V gene has CDR1 SGHDT and CDR2 YYEEEE. The CDR3 loop reads CASSLRVEYGYTF. CDR3 nucleotides: TGTGCCAGCAGCTTACGGGTGGAATATGGCTACACCTTC.

This rearrangement joins TRBV10-3 to TRBJ2-2, with a weak D call TRBD2 (5 bases). V gave up 1 base and J gave up 6 bases, with 12 bases separating them. Germline V lookup: CDR1 ENHRY, CDR2 SYGVKD. CDR3 length equals 15 residues. CDR3 DNA sequence: TGTGCCATCAGTGAGTTCCCGGGCGGGCCCGGGGAGCTGTTTTTT. Its protein is CAISEFPGGPGELFF.

The chain carries TRBV5-1 and TRBJ2-1; D is possibly TRBD1 (5 bases). Germline CDR1 SGHRS, CDR2 YFSETQ. The ends were cut back, 5 bases at V and 1 base at J, with 10 bases in the middle. This CDR3 has 14 residues. The CDR3 sequence is CASSVRVSYNEQFF. For the CDR3, the DNA is TGCGCCAGCAGTGTCAGGGTATCCTACAATGAGCAGTTCTTC.

The gene calls are TRBV7-9 and TRBJ1-1, with a possible D match to TRBD1 (6 bases). The CDR3 consists of 14 residues. CDR1 and CDR2 from the germline V gene are SEHNR and FQNEAQ (reference sequence). V lost 0 bases to trimming and J lost 3 bases, with 8 bases between them. The CDR3 spells CASSLAQGYTEAFF. The CDR3 nucleotides are TGTGCCAGCAGCTTAGCACAGGGATACACTGAAGCTTTCTTT.

The chain employs TRBV28 and TRBJ1-3; D is possibly TRBD1 (5 bases). The CDR3 spans 14 residues. Trimming shortened V by 3 bases and J by 0 bases, and 6 bases separated the two germline ends. The germline V gene encodes CDR1 MDHEN and CDR2 SYDVKM. The CDR3 DNA is TGTGCCAGCAGTTTCGGGGGCTCTGGAAACACCATATATTTT. Amino acid sequence: CASSFGGSGNTIYF.

This clone was observed a single time. The V and J genes are TRBV7-6 and TRBJ2-5; tentatively, D is TRBD2 (6 bases). The V end was cut by 1 base, the J end by 0 bases, with 12 bases between. The CDR3 runs 16 residues. The germline V gene encodes CDR1 SGHVS and CDR2 FNYEAQ. The CDR3 DNA is TGTGCCAGCAGCTTAGGGGGCGGGACTTACCAAGAGACCCAGTACTTC. Translation: CASSLGGGTYQETQYF.

This clone has only one observation. V usage is TRBV7-9 and J usage is TRBJ2-5; a possible D gene is TRBD2 (6 bases). Matching the DNA end better, TRBJ2-7 makes the J call doubtful. The CDR3 covers 15 residues. From germline, CDR1 is SEHNR and CDR2 FQNEAQ (reference sequence). The CDR3 reads CASSPQGGAAYEQYF. CDR3 sequence (DNA): TGTGCCAGCAGCCCCCAGGGCGGGGCGGCCTACGAGCAGTACTTC.

The chain links TRBV10-2 to TRBJ2-1, with a weak D call TRBD1 (5 bases). From germline, CDR1 is WSHSY and CDR2 SAAADI. The length of the CDR3 is 16 residues. The ends were cut back, 2 bases at V and 5 bases at J, with 16 bases in the middle. In nucleotides, the CDR3 is TGCGCCAGCAGTGAGCCCAGGGTATTGATGGACAATGAGCAGTTCTTC. Its translation is CASSEPRVLMDNEQFF.

The chain uses TRBV28 and TRBJ2-5, with D perhaps matching TRBD2 (5 bases). CDR1 is MDHEN, CDR2 SYDVKM, per germline. V dropped 6 bases and J dropped 7 bases, with 6 bases sitting between them. The length of the CDR3 is 10 residues. The DNA of the CDR3 is TGTGCCAGCAGCCGGGGGACCCAGTACTTC. Translated: CASSRGTQYF.

Notes on this clone: One end of the junction fails to match germline, which may point to a read error. The DNA for the CDR3 is TGTGCCAGCCAGAGGGGAGGGCCAGCTCAGCACTTC. This gives the protein CASQRGGPAQHF. The J gene is TRBJ2-4, the V gene TRBV6-5, with 7 bases that match TRBD2. This CDR3 has 12 residues. Germline CDR1 reads MNHEY; CDR2 reads SVGAGI.

In DNA, the CDR3 is TGTGCCAGCAGTAGCGGACAGTTGGAGACCCAGTACTTC. Translation: CASSSGQLETQYF. The gene calls are TRBV6-1 and TRBJ2-5; possible D gene TRBD1, 6 bases. From germline, CDR1 is MNHNS and CDR2 SASEGT. This CDR3 has 13 amino acids. With 5 bases removed from V and 5 bases from J, the gap between germline ends came to 12 bases.

V and J are TRBV19 and TRBJ1-5, with 9 positions matching TRBD1. V trimming: 7 bases; J trimming: 8 bases; junction bases outside the gene matches: 12. Germline CDR1 reads LNHDA; CDR2 reads SQIVND (reference sequence). The CDR3 loop spans 15 amino acids. The CDR3 sequence is CASMPPDRGREPQHF. CDR3 nucleotide sequence: TGTGCCAGTATGCCCCCGGACAGGGGAAGGGAGCCCCAGCATTTT.